Detailed here is one T cell receptor beta chain. CDR1 is MNHEY, CDR2 SVGAGI, per germline. CDR3 length equals 14 residues. Trimming took off 4 bases at V and 10 bases at J, with 14 bases between the two ends. The sample belongs to a study of blood T cell repertoires in COVID-19. Study details: Samples representing acute and convalescent COVID-19 were sourced from the United States, Italy and Spain.

TCRdb keeps only in-frame clones here, not all; method: immunoSEQ multiplex PCR. The table lists about 250,000 clones, 82% of them singletons. This receptor was taken from a woman older than 75 with active or convalescent COVID-19. The rearrangement uses TRBV6-5 and TRBJ1-6; the D gene is possibly TRBD1 (5 bases). Material: peripheral blood. The chain's CDR3 is CASSSWRGNSPLHF. The CDR3 nucleotides read TGTGCCAGCAGTTCGTGGAGGGGAAACTCACCCCTCCACTTT.